The 22 T cell receptor beta chains below come from one sample, sequenced in a study of OX40 agonist ivuxolimab in advanced cancers. Receptor amplification or capture employed the immunoSEQ multiplex PCR assay. TCRdb's version of the immuneACCESS table is confined to in-frame rearrangements and falls short of the full clone set. An unresolved V gene accounts for under half of the shortfall where checked; the remainder is of unknown origin. Within this sample are tens of thousands of clones, with 80% to 90% of them counted one time only. Jointly, the top ten make up 13% to 15% of the sample. The sample here was CD4+ or CD8+ T cells sorted from blood, taken in a trial of the OX40 agonist ivuxolimab. All receptors come from an adult with an advanced solid tumor such as melanoma, head and neck, liver or kidney cancer.

The CDR3 loop reads CASSSTGELFF. The CDR3 region has the DNA TGTGCCAGCAGCTCCACCGGGGAGCTGTTTTTT. The chain joins TRBV11-2 to TRBJ2-2; no clear D. This CDR3 contains 11 residues. The V end was cut by 4 bases, the J end by 4 bases, with 1 base between. CDR1 is SGHAT, CDR2 FQNNGV, per germline. Together with reference TRBV11-2 and TRBJ2-2, the CDR3 gives the full variable domain: EAGVAQSPRYKIIEKRQSVAFWCNPISGHATLYWYQQILGQGPKLLIQFQNNGVVDDSQLPKDRFSAERLKGVDSTLKIQPAKLEDSAVYLCASSSTGELFFGEGSRLTVL.

The chain combines TRBV5-4 with TRBJ1-2; 9 nucleotides line up with TRBD1. V dropped 5 bases and J dropped 10; count of bases not matched to a gene: 15. The CDR3 has 15 amino acids. The germline V gene has CDR1 SGHNT and CDR2 YYREEE (reference sequence). CDR3 sequence reads: CASRQPGTGFRDYTF. CDR3 coding DNA: TGTGCCAGCAGACAACCAGGGACAGGGTTCCGTGACTACACCTTC.

This rearrangement joins TRBV5-1 to TRBJ1-2; TRBD1 is a possible D gene (5 bases). The CDR3 has 15 residues. The V gene's germline CDR1 is SGHRS and CDR2 YFSETQ. The V end lost 0 bases, the J end lost 2 bases, and 11 bases lay between the germline ends. Here the CDR3 reads CASSLDAEGNYGYTF. The CDR3 DNA sequence: TGCGCCAGCAGCTTGGATGCAGAGGGGAACTATGGCTACACCTTC. Full variable domain (outside the CDR3, taken from reference TRBV5-1 and TRBJ1-2): KAGVTQTPRYLIKTRGQQVTLSCSPISGHRSVSWYQQTPGQGLQFLFEYFSETQRNKGNFPGRFSGRQFSNSRSEMNVSTLELGDSALYLCASSLDAEGNYGYTFGSGTRLTVV.

The genes are TRBV30 and TRBJ1-5; D uncertain. The CDR3 is 15 residues long. Germline V CDR1 and CDR2: GTSNPN, SVGIG (reference sequence). V lost 3 bases and J 0 bases, leaving 12 bases between the germline ends. CDR3 sequence (DNA): TGTGCCTGGAGCAGCAACGATTATAGCAATCAGCCCCAGCATTTT. Encoded protein: CAWSSNDYSNQPQHF.

The CDR3 nucleotides read TGTGCCAGCAGCCAATCTGAGGACAGACTGGATAGCAATCAGCCCCAGCATTTT. This translates into CASSQSEDRLDSNQPQHF. The chain uses TRBV16 and TRBJ1-5, with TRBD1 as a possible D gene (6 bases). Germline CDR1 and CDR2: KGHSY and FQNENV. Trimming pared 0 bases from V and 0 bases from J, leaving 15 bases between. The length of the CDR3 is 18 residues.

This chain joins TRBV6-1 and TRBJ1-1; the D is unclear. The V end was cut by 2 bases, the J end by 1 base, with 8 bases between. The CDR3 runs 14 residues. The germline CDR1 and CDR2 sequences are MNHNS and SASEGT. The CDR3: CASSELLRNTEAFF. The CDR3 DNA reads as TGTGCCAGCAGTGAACTCTTACGGAACACTGAAGCTTTCTTT.

This rearrangement joins TRBV7-9 to TRBJ2-7, with a possible D match to TRBD1 (6 bases). The length of the CDR3 is 14 residues. With 2 bases removed from V and 0 bases from J, the gap between germline ends came to 8 bases. Germline lookup yields CDR1 SEHNR and CDR2 FQNEAQ (reference sequence). This CDR3 is CASSLSQGSYEQYF. CDR3 DNA: TGTGCCAGCAGCTTATCACAGGGCTCCTACGAGCAGTACTTC. The full variable domain, completed using reference TRBV7-9 and TRBJ2-7, is DTGVSQNPRHKITKRGQNVTFRCDPISEHNRLYWYRQTLGQGPEFLTYFQNEAQLEKSRLLSDRFSAERPKGSFSTLEIQRTEQGDSAMYLCASSLSQGSYEQYFGPGTRLTVT.

V gene TRBV28 combines with J gene TRBJ1-4; possible D gene TRBD1, 5 bases. Trimming removed 4 bases at V and 0 bases at J, with 9 bases between. The CDR3 is 15 amino acids. The V gene's germline CDR1 is MDHEN and CDR2 SYDVKM. The CDR3 protein is CASSWGTATNEKLFF. The CDR3 nucleotides read TGTGCCAGCAGTTGGGGGACGGCAACTAATGAAAAACTGTTTTTT. The complete variable domain, with remaining parts taken from reference TRBV28 and TRBJ1-4, reads DVKVTQSSRYLVKRTGEKVFLECVQDMDHENMFWYRQDPGLGLRLIYFSYDVKMKEKGDIPEGYSVSREKKERFSLILESASTNQTSMYLCASSWGTATNEKLFFGSGTQLSVL.

This chain joins TRBV29-1 and TRBJ2-3, with D maybe TRBD2 (5 bases). The CDR3 runs to 10 residues. Germline loops: CDR1 SQVTM, CDR2 ANQGSEA. Trimming removed 6 bases from V and 4 bases from J, with 5 bases in between. The CDR3 DNA reads TGCAGCGTCGGGGCAGATACGCAGTATTTT. Its translation: CSVGADTQYF.

This clone appeared a few times. This chain links TRBV6-5 with TRBJ2-7; D possibly corresponds to TRBD2 (6 bases). Trimming took off 6 bases at V and 2 bases at J, with 11 bases between the two ends. Germline-derived CDR1 and CDR2 are MNHEY and SVGAGI. The CDR3 is made up of 13 amino acids. In DNA, the CDR3 is TGTGCCAGCAGGGACTACCTGCCCTACGAGCAGTACTTC. Encoded protein: CASRDYLPYEQYF.

The V call is TRBV9, the J call TRBJ2-7, with TRBD1 identical over 8 bases. V lost 4 bases, J lost 5 bases, and 11 bases stayed unmatched. The CDR3 contains 15 residues. In germline, CDR1 is SGDLS, CDR2 YYNGEE. The CDR3 reads CASSSRQGRGDEQYF. The CDR3 nucleotides read TGTGCCAGCAGCTCACGACAGGGGCGCGGGGACGAGCAGTACTTC.

The chain uses TRBV27 and TRBJ2-1, with 8 positions matching TRBD2. Germline V gene sequence: CDR1 MNHEY, CDR2 SMNVEV (reference sequence). J was trimmed by 9 bases and V by 3 bases; bases with no gene match: 4. The CDR3 sequence is 13 residues long. The CDR3 sequence is CASSLGSGTEQFF. CDR3 in DNA: TGTGCCAGCAGTTTGGGTAGCGGGACTGAGCAGTTCTTC.

The gene calls are TRBV7-9 and TRBJ1-2; D is undetermined. The V end was cut by 6 bases, the J end by 6 bases, with 20 bases between. The CDR3 consists of 15 residues. CDR1 is SEHNR, CDR2 FQNEAQ, per germline (reference sequence). Here the CDR3 reads CASSFSSGPQDGYTF. In DNA form, the CDR3 reads TGTGCCAGCAGTTTCTCCTCCGGGCCCCAGGATGGCTACACCTTC.

This chain connects TRBV28 to TRBJ2-5; D remains ambiguous. Germline lookup yields CDR1 MDHEN and CDR2 SYDVKM. The CDR3 consists of 10 residues. V lost 8 bases, J lost 2 bases, and 3 bases lay in between. The CDR3 reads CASGQETQYF. DNA of the CDR3: TGTGCCAGCGGGCAAGAGACCCAGTACTTC. The full variable domain, in which reference TRBV28 and TRBJ2-5 provide the parts outside the CDR3, is DVKVTQSSRYLVKRTGEKVFLECVQDMDHENMFWYRQDPGLGLRLIYFSYDVKMKEKGDIPEGYSVSREKKERFSLILESASTNQTSMYLCASGQETQYFGPGTRLLVL.

This clone was seen a few times. This rearrangement joins TRBV28 to TRBJ2-7; D is unclear. V lost 5 bases, J lost 3 bases, and 11 bases lay in between. The CDR3 runs to 13 residues. The germline V gene has CDR1 MDHEN and CDR2 SYDVKM. CDR3 sequence reads: CASSGDLGYEQYF. In DNA form, the CDR3 reads TGTGCCAGCAGTGGGGATTTGGGCTACGAGCAGTACTTC. Full variable domain (remainder filled in from reference TRBV28 and TRBJ2-7): DVKVTQSSRYLVKRTGEKVFLECVQDMDHENMFWYRQDPGLGLRLIYFSYDVKMKEKGDIPEGYSVSREKKERFSLILESASTNQTSMYLCASSGDLGYEQYFGPGTRLTVT.

This clone was counted a few times. As DNA, the CDR3 is TGTGCCAGCAGTGAATTGAGTCAGCCCCAGCATTTT. Its protein is CASSELSQPQHF. This chain joins TRBV2 and TRBJ1-5; D gene unclear. CDR1 and CDR2 from the germline V gene are SNHLY and FYNNEI. The CDR3 length is 12 residues. Trimming removed 2 bases at V and 6 bases at J, with 5 bases between.

The chain couples TRBV7-3 to TRBJ2-2, with a possible D match to TRBD1 (6 bases). Trimming pared 5 bases from V and 7 bases from J, leaving 11 bases between. This CDR3 is built from 13 residues. The germline V gene encodes CDR1 SGHTA and CDR2 FQGTGA. The CDR3 region has the DNA TGTGCCAGCAGCGCCTTAGGGGGCGGGGAGCTGTTTTTT. This gives the protein CASSALGGGELFF. The entire variable domain, with the rest obtained from reference TRBV7-3 and TRBJ2-2, is as follows: GAGVSQTPSNKVTEKGKYVELRCDPISGHTALYWYRQSLGQGPEFLIYFQGTGAADDSGLPNDRFFAVRPEGSVSTLKIQRTERGDSAVYLCASSALGGGELFFGEGSRLTVL.

V usage is TRBV30 and J usage is TRBJ2-2; 8 nucleotides align to TRBD1. The CDR3 has 13 amino acids. Germline V lookup: CDR1 GTSNPN, CDR2 SVGIG (reference sequence). V trimming: 4 bases; J trimming: 8 bases; junction bases outside the gene matches: 6. Written as DNA, the CDR3 is TGTGCCTGGACGGACAGGGTCGGGGGGGAGCTGTTTTTT. This translates into CAWTDRVGGELFF.

The rearrangement joins TRBV4-1 to TRBJ2-2, with D tentatively TRBD2 (6 bases). The CDR3 extends over 16 amino acids. Trimming took 1 base from V and 9 from J, leaving 18 bases between them. Germline assignment: CDR1 MGHRA and CDR2 YSYEKL. The CDR3 loop is CASSQVRDFGNRELFF. In DNA form, the CDR3 reads TGCGCCAGCAGCCAAGTCCGGGACTTTGGGAACCGGGAGCTGTTTTTT.

The chain employs TRBV15 and TRBJ2-3; D remains unclear. Germline CDR1 is LNHNV and CDR2 is YYDKDF (reference sequence). The CDR3 length is 15 residues. The V gene lost 1 base and the J gene lost 0 bases, with 8 bases spanning the gap. The CDR3: CATSRGEMSTDTQYF. For the CDR3, the DNA is TGTGCCACCAGCAGAGGGGAAATGAGCACAGATACGCAGTATTTT.

This chain's CDR3 is CASSITTMTTYNEQFF. CDR3 DNA sequence: TGTGCCAGTAGTATAACGACCATGACTACCTACAATGAGCAGTTCTTC. The chain has TRBV19 and TRBJ2-1, with D possibly being TRBD2 (5 bases). Germline loops: CDR1 LNHDA, CDR2 SQIVND (reference sequence). The CDR3 runs 16 residues. The V end was cut by 2 bases, the J end by 2 bases, with 13 bases between.

This clone was picked up one time. This chain links TRBV19 with TRBJ2-1, with 7 bases matching TRBD2. The germline CDR1 and CDR2 sequences are LNHDA and SQIVND (reference sequence). The length of the CDR3 is 13 residues. After removal of 5 bases from V and 8 bases from J, the junction contained 6 bases not matched to a gene. CDR3 residues: CASSWEGGDEQFF. The DNA for the CDR3 is TGTGCCAGTAGTTGGGAGGGTGGGGATGAGCAGTTCTTC.